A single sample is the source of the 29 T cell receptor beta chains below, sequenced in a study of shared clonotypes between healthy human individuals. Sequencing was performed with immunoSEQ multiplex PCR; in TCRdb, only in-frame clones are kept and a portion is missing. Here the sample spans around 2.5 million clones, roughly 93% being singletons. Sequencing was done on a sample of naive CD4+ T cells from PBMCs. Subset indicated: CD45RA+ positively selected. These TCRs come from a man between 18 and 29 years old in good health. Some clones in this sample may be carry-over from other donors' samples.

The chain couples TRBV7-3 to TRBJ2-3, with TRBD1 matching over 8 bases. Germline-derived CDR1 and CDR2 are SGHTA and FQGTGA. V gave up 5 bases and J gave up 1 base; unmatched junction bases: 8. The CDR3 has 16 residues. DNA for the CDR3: TGTGCCAGCAGCCCCCTGGACAGGGTGGGCACAGATACGCAGTATTTT. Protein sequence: CASSPLDRVGTDTQYF.

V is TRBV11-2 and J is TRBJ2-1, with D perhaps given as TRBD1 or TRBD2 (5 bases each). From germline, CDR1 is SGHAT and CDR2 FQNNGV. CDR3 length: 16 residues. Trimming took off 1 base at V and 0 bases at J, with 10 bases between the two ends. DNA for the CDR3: TGTGCCAGCAGCTTAGGTCTTGGGGGCTCCTACAATGAGCAGTTCTTC. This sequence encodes CASSLGLGGSYNEQFF.

The CDR3 nucleotides are TGCGCCAGCAGCGCTCAGGTAGGCGACAATCAGCCCCAGCATTTT. Its protein is CASSAQVGDNQPQHF. This chain connects TRBV4-3 to TRBJ1-5; D gene ambiguous. V gave up 5 bases and J gave up 3 bases, with 14 bases separating them. Germline V gene sequence: CDR1 LGHNA, CDR2 YSLEER. CDR3 length: 15 residues.

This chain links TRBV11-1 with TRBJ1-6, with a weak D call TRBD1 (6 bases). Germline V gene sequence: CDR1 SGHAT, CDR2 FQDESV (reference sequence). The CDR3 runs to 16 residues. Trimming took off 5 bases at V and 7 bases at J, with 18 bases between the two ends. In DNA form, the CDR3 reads TGTGCCAGCAGCGCCACGATCAGGGGCGGGAATTCACCCCTCCACTTT. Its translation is CASSATIRGGNSPLHF. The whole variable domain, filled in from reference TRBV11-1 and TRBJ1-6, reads EAEVAQSPRYKITEKSQAVAFWCDPISGHATLYWYRQILGQGPELLVQFQDESVVDDSQLPKDRFSAERLKGVDSTLKIQPAELGDSAMYLCASSATIRGGNSPLHFGNGTRLTVT.

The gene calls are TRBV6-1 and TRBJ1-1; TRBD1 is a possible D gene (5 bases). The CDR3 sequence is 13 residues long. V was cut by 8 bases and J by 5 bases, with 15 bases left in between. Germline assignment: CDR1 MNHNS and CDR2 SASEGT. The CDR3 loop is CASGNRKWTEAFF. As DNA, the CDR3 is TGTGCCAGCGGGAACAGGAAATGGACTGAAGCTTTCTTT.

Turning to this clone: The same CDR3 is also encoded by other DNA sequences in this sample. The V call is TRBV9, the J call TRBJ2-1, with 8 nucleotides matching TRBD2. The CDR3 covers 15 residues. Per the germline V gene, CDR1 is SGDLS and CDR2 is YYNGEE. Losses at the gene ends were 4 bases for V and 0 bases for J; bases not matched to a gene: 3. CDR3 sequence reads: CASSSRGDSYNEQFF. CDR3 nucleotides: TGTGCCAGCAGCTCGCGGGGGGACTCCTACAATGAGCAGTTCTTC.

The CDR3 loop reads CASSYPSTIYF. In nucleotides, the CDR3 is TGTGCCAGCAGTTACCCTTCGACCATATATTTT. This chain connects TRBV6-5 to TRBJ1-3; D unclear. The V gene's germline CDR1 is MNHEY and CDR2 SVGAGI. The V end was cut by 2 bases, the J end by 10 bases, with 6 bases between. CDR3 length: 11 amino acids.

For the CDR3, the DNA is TGTGCCACCAGCAGGGACCTATACGGAGGGCTCACCTATGGCTACACCTTC. As protein: CATSRDLYGGLTYGYTF. This sequence joins TRBV15 and TRBJ1-2, with D hard to call. The germline V gene encodes CDR1 LNHNV and CDR2 YYDKDF (reference sequence). V gave up 3 bases and J gave up 4 bases, with 21 bases separating them. This CDR3 region has 17 residues.

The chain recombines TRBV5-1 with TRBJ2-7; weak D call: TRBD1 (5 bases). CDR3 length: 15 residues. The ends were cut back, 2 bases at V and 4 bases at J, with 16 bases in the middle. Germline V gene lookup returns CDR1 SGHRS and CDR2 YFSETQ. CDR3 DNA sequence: TGCGCCAGCAGCTTAGGACACACGACGAATTACGAGCAGTACTTC. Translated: CASSLGHTTNYEQYF.

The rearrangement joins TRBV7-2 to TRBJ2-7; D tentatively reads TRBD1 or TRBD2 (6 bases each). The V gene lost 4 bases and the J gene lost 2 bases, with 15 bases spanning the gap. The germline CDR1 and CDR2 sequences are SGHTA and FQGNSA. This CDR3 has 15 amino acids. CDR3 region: CASSSGAGPAYEQYF. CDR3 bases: TGTGCCAGCAGCTCGGGGGCCGGGCCAGCCTACGAGCAGTACTTC.

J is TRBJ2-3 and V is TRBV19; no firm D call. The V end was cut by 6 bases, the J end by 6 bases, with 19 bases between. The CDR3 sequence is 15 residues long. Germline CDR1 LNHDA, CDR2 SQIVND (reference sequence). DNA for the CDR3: TGTGCCAGTAGCGGGCGGAACCCGGAGAGGGATACGCAGTATTTT. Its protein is CASSGRNPERDTQYF.

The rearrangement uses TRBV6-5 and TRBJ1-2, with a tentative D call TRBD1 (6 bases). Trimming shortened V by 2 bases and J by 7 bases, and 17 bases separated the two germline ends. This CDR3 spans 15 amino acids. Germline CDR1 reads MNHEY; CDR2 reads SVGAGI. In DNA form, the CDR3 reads TGTGCCAGCAGTTACAAGGCCAGGGGAACGGGTGGCTACACCTTC. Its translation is CASSYKARGTGGYTF.

The DNA for the CDR3 is TGTGCCAGCAGCCCTCATTCCAGGGTCTCGGAGACCCAGTACTTC. Its protein product is CASSPHSRVSETQYF. The genes are TRBV9 and TRBJ2-5, with D maybe TRBD1 (5 bases). Germline assignment: CDR1 SGDLS and CDR2 YYNGEE. The V end was cut by 4 bases, the J end by 5 bases, with 18 bases between. The CDR3 runs 15 residues.

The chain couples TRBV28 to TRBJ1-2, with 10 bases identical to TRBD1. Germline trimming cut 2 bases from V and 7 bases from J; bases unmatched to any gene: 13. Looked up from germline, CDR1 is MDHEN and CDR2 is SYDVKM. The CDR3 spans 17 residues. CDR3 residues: CASSLISSLGQGGGYTF. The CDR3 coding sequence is TGTGCCAGCAGTTTAATTTCCAGCCTCGGACAGGGGGGTGGCTACACCTTC.

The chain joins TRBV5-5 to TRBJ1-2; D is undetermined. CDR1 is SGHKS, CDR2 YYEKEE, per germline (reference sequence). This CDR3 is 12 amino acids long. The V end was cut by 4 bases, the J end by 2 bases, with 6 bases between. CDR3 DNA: TGTGCCAGCAGCGGACGCAACTATGGCTACACCTTC. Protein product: CASSGRNYGYTF.

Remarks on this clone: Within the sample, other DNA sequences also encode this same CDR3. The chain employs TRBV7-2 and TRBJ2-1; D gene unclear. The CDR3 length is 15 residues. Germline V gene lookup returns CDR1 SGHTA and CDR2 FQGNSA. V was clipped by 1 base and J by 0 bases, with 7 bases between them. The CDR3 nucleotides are TGTGCCAGCAGCTTAGACTTGAGCTCCTACAATGAGCAGTTCTTC. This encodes CASSLDLSSYNEQFF.

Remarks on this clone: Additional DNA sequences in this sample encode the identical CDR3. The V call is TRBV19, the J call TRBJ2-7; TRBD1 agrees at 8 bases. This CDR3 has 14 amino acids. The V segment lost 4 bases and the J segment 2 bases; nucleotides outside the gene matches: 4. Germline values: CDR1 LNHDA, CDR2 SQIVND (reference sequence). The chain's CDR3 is CASSNGQGAYEQYF. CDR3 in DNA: TGTGCCAGTAGTAACGGACAGGGTGCCTACGAGCAGTACTTC.

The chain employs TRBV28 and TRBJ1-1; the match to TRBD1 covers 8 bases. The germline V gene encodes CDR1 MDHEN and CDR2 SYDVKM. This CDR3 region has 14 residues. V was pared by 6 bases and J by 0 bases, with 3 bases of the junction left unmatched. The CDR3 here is CASSPDRVNTEAFF. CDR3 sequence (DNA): TGTGCCAGCAGCCCGGACAGGGTGAACACTGAAGCTTTCTTT.

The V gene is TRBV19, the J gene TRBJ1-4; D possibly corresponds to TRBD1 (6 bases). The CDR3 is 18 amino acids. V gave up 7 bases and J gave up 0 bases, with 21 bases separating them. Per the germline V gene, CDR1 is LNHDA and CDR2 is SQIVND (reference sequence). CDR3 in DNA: TGTGCCAGTACTCAACGTCAGGGGAGGGCTGCAACTAATGAAAAACTGTTTTTT. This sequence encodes CASTQRQGRAATNEKLFF.

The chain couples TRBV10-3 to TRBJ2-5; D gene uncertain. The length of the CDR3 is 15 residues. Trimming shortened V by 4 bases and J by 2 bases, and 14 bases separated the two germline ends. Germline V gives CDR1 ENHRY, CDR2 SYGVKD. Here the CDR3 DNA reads TGTGCCATCAGTGCGACTTCCAGATCGCAAGAGACCCAGTACTTC. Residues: CAISATSRSQETQYF.

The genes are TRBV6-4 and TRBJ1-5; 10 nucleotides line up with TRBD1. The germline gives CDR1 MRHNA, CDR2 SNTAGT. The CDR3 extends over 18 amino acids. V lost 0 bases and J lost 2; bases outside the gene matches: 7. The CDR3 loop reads CASSDSWGDRGCNQPQHF. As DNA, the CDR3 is TGTGCCAGCAGTGACTCGTGGGGGGACAGGGGTTGCAATCAGCCCCAGCATTTT.

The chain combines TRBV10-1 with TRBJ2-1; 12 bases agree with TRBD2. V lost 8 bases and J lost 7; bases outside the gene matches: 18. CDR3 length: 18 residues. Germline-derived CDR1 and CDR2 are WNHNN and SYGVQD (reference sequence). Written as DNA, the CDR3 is TGCGCCAGCCAACCTCCATCCCCGGGACTAGCGGGTACAAATGAGCAGTTCTTC. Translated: CASQPPSPGLAGTNEQFF.

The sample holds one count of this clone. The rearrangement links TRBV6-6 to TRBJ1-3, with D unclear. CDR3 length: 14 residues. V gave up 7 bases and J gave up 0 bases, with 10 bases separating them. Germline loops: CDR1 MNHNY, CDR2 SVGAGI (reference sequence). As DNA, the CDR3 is TGTGCCAGCACGCTAGCGCTCTCTGGAAACACCATATATTTT. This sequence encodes CASTLALSGNTIYF.

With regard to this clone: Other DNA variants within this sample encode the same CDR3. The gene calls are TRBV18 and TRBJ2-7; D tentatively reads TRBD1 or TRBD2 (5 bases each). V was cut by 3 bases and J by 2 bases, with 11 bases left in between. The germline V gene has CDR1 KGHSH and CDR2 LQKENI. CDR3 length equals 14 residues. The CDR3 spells CASSPGRRTYEQYF. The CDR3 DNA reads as TGTGCCAGCTCACCGGGACGGCGAACCTACGAGCAGTACTTC. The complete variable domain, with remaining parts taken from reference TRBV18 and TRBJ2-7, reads NAGVMQNPRHLVRRRGQEARLRCSPMKGHSHVYWYRQLPEEGLKFMVYLQKENIIDESGMPKERFSAEFPKEGPSILRIQQVVRGDSAAYFCASSPGRRTYEQYFGPGTRLTVT.

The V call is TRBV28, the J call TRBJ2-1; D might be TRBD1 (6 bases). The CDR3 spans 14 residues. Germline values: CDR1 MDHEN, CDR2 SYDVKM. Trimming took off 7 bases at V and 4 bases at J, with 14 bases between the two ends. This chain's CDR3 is CASTRQDSYNEQFF. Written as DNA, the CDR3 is TGTGCCAGCACCAGACAGGACAGTTACAATGAGCAGTTCTTC.

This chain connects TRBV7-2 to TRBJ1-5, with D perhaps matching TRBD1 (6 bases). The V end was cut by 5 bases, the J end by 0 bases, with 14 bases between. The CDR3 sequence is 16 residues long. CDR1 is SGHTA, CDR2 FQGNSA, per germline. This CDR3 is CASSETATGSNQPQHF. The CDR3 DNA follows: TGTGCCAGCAGCGAAACGGCGACAGGTAGCAATCAGCCCCAGCATTTT.

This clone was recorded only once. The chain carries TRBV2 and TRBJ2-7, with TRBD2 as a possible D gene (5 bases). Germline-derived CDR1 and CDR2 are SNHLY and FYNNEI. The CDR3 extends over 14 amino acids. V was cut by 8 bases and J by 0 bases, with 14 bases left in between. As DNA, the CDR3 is TGTGCCAGCTGCCTTGGGAGATTCTCCTACGAGCAGTACTTC. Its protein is CASCLGRFSYEQYF.

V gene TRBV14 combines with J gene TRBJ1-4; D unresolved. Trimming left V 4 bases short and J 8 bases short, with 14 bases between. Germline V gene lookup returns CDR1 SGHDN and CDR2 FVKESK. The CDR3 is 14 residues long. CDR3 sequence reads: CASSPGRVGEKLFF. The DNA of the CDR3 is TGTGCCAGCAGCCCAGGACGGGTTGGGGAAAAACTGTTTTTT.

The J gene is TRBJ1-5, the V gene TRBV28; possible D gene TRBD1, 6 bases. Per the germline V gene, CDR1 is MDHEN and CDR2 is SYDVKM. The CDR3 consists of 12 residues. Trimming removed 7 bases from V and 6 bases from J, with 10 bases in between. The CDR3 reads CASKGGGQPQHF. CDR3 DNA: TGTGCCAGCAAAGGGGGAGGTCAGCCCCAGCATTTT.